These 12 T cell receptor beta chains were sequenced from one sample in a study of blood T cell repertoires in COVID-19. Sequencing used immunoSEQ multiplex PCR; TCRdb keeps in-frame clones, though not all of them. The sample shows about 250,000 clones, roughly 84% of them seen only once. Input material: peripheral blood. The receptors were gathered from a middle-aged man with acute or convalescent COVID-19.

The chain links TRBV30 to TRBJ1-4; D is unresolved. The V end lost 0 bases, the J end lost 0 bases, and 5 bases lay between the germline ends. The CDR3 is made up of 14 amino acids. CDR1 is GTSNPN, CDR2 SVGIG, per germline (reference sequence). CDR3 sequence reads: CAWSVFATNEKLFF. In DNA form, the CDR3 reads TGTGCCTGGAGTGTCTTTGCAACTAATGAAAAACTGTTTTTT.

The rearrangement links TRBV28 to TRBJ1-5; the D is unclear. Germline V gene lookup returns CDR1 MDHEN and CDR2 SYDVKM. This CDR3 comprises 14 residues. V lost 3 bases, J lost 3 bases, and 9 bases lay in between. The CDR3 DNA reads as TGTGCCAGCAGTTTGGGGAGAAACAATCAGCCCCAGCATTTT. Translated: CASSLGRNNQPQHF.

The chain uses TRBV5-6 and TRBJ1-3; D might be TRBD1 (5 bases). V was trimmed by 2 bases and J by 2 bases, leaving 11 bases between them. CDR3 length: 15 residues. In germline, CDR1 is SGHDT, CDR2 YYEEEE. This chain's CDR3 is CASSFGPRAGNTIYF. The CDR3 DNA sequence: TGTGCCAGCAGCTTCGGTCCCAGGGCTGGAAACACCATATATTTT.

The chain combines TRBV10-3 with TRBJ2-1; D is possibly TRBD2 (5 bases). The CDR3 spans 13 residues. Germline V gives CDR1 ENHRY, CDR2 SYGVKD. With 6 bases removed from V and 8 bases from J, the gap between germline ends came to 14 bases. The CDR3 region is CAISETRSHEQFF. CDR3 in DNA: TGTGCCATCAGCGAAACTAGGTCCCATGAGCAGTTCTTC.

CDR3 amino acids: CASSSVPNEKLFF. DNA of the CDR3: TGTGCCAGCAGCTCAGTCCCTAATGAAAAACTGTTTTTT. The chain carries TRBV7-9 and TRBJ1-4; D unclear. With 4 bases removed from V and 3 bases from J, the gap between germline ends came to 6 bases. The CDR3 spans 13 residues. CDR1 and CDR2 from the germline V gene are SEHNR and FQNEAQ (reference sequence).

With regard to this clone: In the same sample, other DNA sequences code for this CDR3. The chain links TRBV5-1 to TRBJ2-3, with TRBD2 matching 8 bases. Germline V gene data show CDR1 as SGHRS and CDR2 as YFSETQ. This CDR3 has 15 residues. V dropped 1 base and J dropped 3; count of bases not matched to a gene: 4. The CDR3 is CASSLTSGITDTQYF. In DNA, the CDR3 is TGCGCCAGCAGCTTGACTAGCGGAATTACAGATACGCAGTATTTT.

This chain links TRBV27 with TRBJ2-7; 7 bases line up with TRBD2. The CDR3 has 15 residues. CDR1 is MNHEY, CDR2 SMNVEV, per germline (reference sequence). V lost 5 bases, J lost 6 bases, and 13 bases stayed unmatched. CDR3 loop: CASSLSGRVVGEQYF. CDR3 DNA sequence: TGTGCCAGCAGTCTTTCAGGGAGGGTGGTGGGCGAGCAGTACTTC.

V gene TRBV5-1 combines with J gene TRBJ1-2; D unclear. Germline V lookup: CDR1 SGHRS, CDR2 YFSETQ. The ends were cut back, 0 bases at V and 1 base at J, with 7 bases in the middle. The CDR3 loop spans 14 amino acids. Here the CDR3 DNA reads TGCGCCAGCAGCTTGGAGCGGGGTAACTATGGCTACACCTTC. It specifies CASSLERGNYGYTF.

The chain is built from TRBV10-3 and TRBJ1-1; D possibly corresponds to TRBD1 (5 bases). Germline loops: CDR1 ENHRY, CDR2 SYGVKD. V lost 0 bases and J 1 base, leaving 9 bases between the germline ends. The CDR3 covers 15 residues. The CDR3 DNA follows: TGTGCCATCAGTGAGTCGGCCAGGGAGAACACTGAAGCTTTCTTT. Translation gives CAISESARENTEAFF.

A single count supports this clone. The genes are TRBV4-1 and TRBJ2-7; 7 bases line up with TRBD2. The germline CDR1 and CDR2 sequences are MGHRA and YSYEKL. This CDR3 comprises 18 residues. With 0 bases clipped from V and 4 bases from J, the junction kept 15 bases outside the gene matches. The CDR3 sequence is CASSQDRGWGRALYEQYF. The DNA of the CDR3 is TGCGCCAGCAGCCAAGATCGGGGTTGGGGGAGGGCCTTGTACGAGCAGTACTTC.

This chain links TRBV5-1 with TRBJ1-1; a possible D gene is TRBD1 (5 bases). The ends were cut back, 0 bases at V and 4 bases at J, with 7 bases in the middle. Germline loops: CDR1 SGHRS, CDR2 YFSETQ. This CDR3 is built from 13 residues. CDR3 in DNA: TGCGCCAGCAGCTTGGAGGGGTCCACTGAAGCTTTCTTT. Protein product: CASSLEGSTEAFF.

This clone was found a few times. The chain recombines TRBV9 with TRBJ2-3; TRBD1 agrees at 7 bases. This CDR3 spans 15 amino acids. V was clipped by 0 bases and J by 2 bases; unmatched bases: 3. Germline assignment: CDR1 SGDLS and CDR2 YYNGEE. In nucleotides, the CDR3 is TGTGCCAGCAGCGTAGAGGGGGCAGTCACAGATACGCAGTATTTT. Translating gives CASSVEGAVTDTQYF.